Presented here are 6 T cell receptor beta chains from one specimen sequenced in a study of blood T cell repertoires in COVID-19. Some clones are missing from TCRdb's copy, which holds only in-frame ones; the method was immunoSEQ multiplex PCR. The repertoire consists of around 150,000 clones, with 80% to 95% occurring once and the leading ten covering about 5%. Specimen: peripheral blood. Source of these receptors: a woman aged 45 to 65 with acute or convalescent COVID-19.

The rearrangement joins TRBV4-1 to TRBJ2-3, with D possibly TRBD2 on 5 matching bases. Germline assignment: CDR1 MGHRA and CDR2 YSYEKL. The CDR3 sequence is 15 residues long. V was cut by 4 bases and J by 5 bases, with 16 bases left in between. The CDR3 DNA is TGCGCCAGCAGCCGGGCGGCGCTAGAGGGAGATACGCAGTATTTT. Encoded protein: CASSRAALEGDTQYF.

This chain links TRBV24-1 with TRBJ2-7, with D possibly TRBD1 on 7 matching bases. The CDR3 runs 13 residues. Germline V gene data show CDR1 as KGHDR and CDR2 as SFDVKD. V was cut by 4 bases and J by 7 bases, with 13 bases left in between. The chain's CDR3 is CATSEEGAREQYF. The CDR3 DNA reads as TGTGCCACCAGTGAGGAGGGGGCGAGGGAGCAGTACTTC.

V and J are TRBV25-1 and TRBJ1-2; D might be TRBD1 (5 bases). The V gene lost 1 base and the J gene lost 2 bases, with 11 bases spanning the gap. The CDR3 is 15 amino acids. CDR1 is MGHDK and CDR2 is SYGVNS in the germline V gene. CDR3 DNA: TGTGCCAGCAGTGAATCCCACACAGGCAACTATGGCTACACCTTC. It specifies CASSESHTGNYGYTF.

The chain carries TRBV9 and TRBJ2-7; no firm D call. This CDR3 is 13 amino acids long. CDR1 is SGDLS, CDR2 YYNGEE, per germline. Deletions cut 0 bases from V and 1 base from J, with 5 bases between. For the CDR3, the DNA is TGTGCCAGCAGCGTAGGAGTATCCTACGAGCAGTACTTC. Protein sequence: CASSVGVSYEQYF.

This chain uses TRBV25-1 with TRBJ2-3; D perhaps matches TRBD2 (5 bases). Trimming took off 0 bases at V and 1 base at J, with 14 bases between the two ends. This CDR3 spans 17 amino acids. Germline V CDR1 and CDR2: MGHDK, SYGVNS. Here the CDR3 DNA reads TGTGCCAGCAGTGAATATATTCAGGTCGGGGGCACAGATACGCAGTATTTT. Protein sequence: CASSEYIQVGGTDTQYF.

V and J are TRBV27 and TRBJ2-1; maybe TRBD2 (5 bases). The V end lost 3 bases, the J end lost 9 bases, and 15 bases lay between the germline ends. This CDR3 has 14 amino acids. Germline V gene sequence: CDR1 MNHEY, CDR2 SMNVEV (reference sequence). The CDR3 loop reads CASSFTWSEGEQFF. For the CDR3, the DNA is TGTGCCAGCAGTTTTACCTGGTCTGAGGGTGAGCAGTTCTTC.